This TCR beta chain was sequenced for a study of blood T cell repertoires in COVID-19. Study overall: T cells, B-cell-depleted T cells, or PBMCs supplied cDNA or gDNA.

V gave up 4 bases and J gave up 0 bases; unmatched junction bases: 9. The CDR3 loop spans 18 amino acids. Germline lookup yields CDR1 KGHSH and CDR2 LQKENI. This clone has just a few counts. In the study's own analysis: Researchers report that nucleated cell counts were estimated from reference gene primer amplification. Data came from immunoSEQ multiplex PCR; TCRdb stores just in-frame clones and leaves some out. The V and J calls and clone size come from that table; D and trimming were worked out from the DNA. The data contain approximately 120,000 clones, 86% of them singletons. This clonotype was obtained from a human donor in a cohort sampled during active COVID-19. The chain uses TRBV18 and TRBJ1-3; 10 positions agree with TRBD1. Sequencing was done on a sample of peripheral blood. The CDR3 sequence is CASSQIPRDRGSGNTIYF. The DNA of the CDR3 is TGTGCCAGCTCACAGATTCCCCGGGACAGGGGCTCTGGAAACACCATATATTTT.